Below, 8 T cell receptor beta chains from the same sample are listed, as sequenced in a study of Ad26.COV2.S vaccination and SARS-CoV-2 variants. Treatment meaning: 15 to 20 received Ad26.COV2.S at low or high dose, single or two shots; roughly five received placebo; per-sample allocation not given. After the first vaccine or placebo injection, samples were drawn on day 63. Assay: immunoSEQ multiplex PCR; the TCRdb copy retains only in-frame clones and omits some. The table lists roughly 460,000 clones, around 89% of them singletons. This material consisted of peripheral blood, taken in a trial of Ad26.COV2.S vaccine versus placebo. These receptors were obtained from a person between 18 and 65 years old who received the Ad26.COV2.S COVID-19 vaccine or a placebo.

The chain carries TRBV10-3 and TRBJ2-7; D assignment may be TRBD1 or TRBD2 (5 bases each). Germline lookup yields CDR1 ENHRY and CDR2 SYGVKD. V was trimmed by 6 bases and J by 2 bases, leaving 17 bases between them. The length of the CDR3 is 15 residues. The CDR3 loop is CAIRPRLGDAYEQYF. CDR3 nucleotides: TGTGCCATCAGACCCCGCCTGGGGGACGCCTACGAGCAGTACTTC.

CDR3 loop: CASSLEPYYGYTF. CDR3 bases: TGCGCCAGCAGCCTGGAACCGTACTATGGCTACACCTTC. V gene TRBV5-1 combines with J gene TRBJ1-2; no clear D. CDR1 is SGHRS, CDR2 YFSETQ, per germline. V was cut by 4 bases and J by 3 bases, with 10 bases left in between. The CDR3 spans 13 residues.

The chain recombines TRBV28 with TRBJ2-1, with TRBD2 matching 8 bases. With V trimmed by 1 base and J by 1 base, 3 bases remained unmatched. CDR3 size: 16 residues. The germline V gene has CDR1 MDHEN and CDR2 SYDVKM. In nucleotides, the CDR3 is TGTGCCAGCAGTTTATCCGGCGGGGGGTCCTACAATGAGCAGTTCTTC. Protein sequence: CASSLSGGGSYNEQFF.

The V and J genes are TRBV19 and TRBJ2-2; D may be TRBD1 (6 bases). Germline-derived CDR1 and CDR2 are LNHDA and SQIVND (reference sequence). The CDR3 extends over 13 amino acids. The V gene lost 5 bases and the J gene lost 7 bases, with 11 bases spanning the gap. CDR3 nucleotide sequence: TGTGCCAGTAGTGTTGGGGGCGTCGGGGAGCTGTTTTTT. Amino acids: CASSVGGVGELFF.

The chain is built from TRBV19 and TRBJ1-4; D not resolved. The CDR3 is made up of 15 amino acids. V was cut by 3 bases and J by 6 bases, with 14 bases left in between. CDR1 is LNHDA, CDR2 SQIVND, per germline (reference sequence). CDR3 DNA: TGTGCCAGTAGTATGGGTCTTCTGGACCATGAAAAACTGTTTTTT. Its protein is CASSMGLLDHEKLFF.

The J gene is TRBJ1-2, the V gene TRBV29-1; D gene ambiguous. The CDR3 spans 11 residues. Germline V lookup: CDR1 SQVTM, CDR2 ANQGSEA. As DNA, the CDR3 is TGCGGCGGAGGAGGCCCCTATGGCTACACCTTC. This encodes CGGGGPYGYTF.

The rearrangement links TRBV7-6 to TRBJ2-7, with 8 bases aligning to TRBD1. CDR3 length: 15 amino acids. The ends lost 1 base at V and 0 bases at J; junction bases unmatched: 2. CDR1 SGHVS and CDR2 FNYEAQ come from the germline V gene. CDR3 in amino acids: CASSLGGTGSYEQYF. The CDR3 DNA is TGTGCCAGCAGCTTAGGTGGGACAGGCTCCTACGAGCAGTACTTC. The variable domain in full, with the rest retrieved from reference TRBV7-6 and TRBJ2-7, is GAGVSQSPRYKVTKRGQDVALRCDPISGHVSLYWYRQALGQGPEFLTYFNYEAQQDKSGLPNDRFSAERPEGSISTLTIQRTEQRDSAMYRCASSLGGTGSYEQYFGPGTRLTVT.

V usage is TRBV30 and J usage is TRBJ1-2; TRBD1 might be the D (6 bases). CDR1 and CDR2 (germline): GTSNPN, SVGIG (reference sequence). This CDR3 spans 16 amino acids. V lost 1 base to trimming and J lost 4 bases, with 19 bases between them. Here the CDR3 DNA reads TGTGCCTGGAGTGCTAGACTACCGGGACAACGCTATGGCTACACCTTC. It translates to CAWSARLPGQRYGYTF.